This T cell receptor beta chain was sequenced during a study of early T cells in non-severe SARS-CoV-2 infection. Overall study context: Investigators sequenced bulk RNA drawn from unsorted whole blood, and chains remained unpaired.

Study-level findings and limits: VDJdb matches were skewed toward anti-spike CD8 T cell responses.

Unique molecular identifiers were affixed to single, distinct cDNA molecules. Each CDR3 protein gets one entry after TCRdb re-called the 5' RACE reads with MiXCR. The table has 55,000 to 70,000 distinct CDR3 sequences, 10% to 15% seen once; the top ten hold roughly 5%. V lost 11 bases to trimming and J lost 4 bases, with 18 bases between them. Germline loops: CDR1 MNHEY, CDR2 SVGEGT. This CDR3 has 14 residues. In the case of this clonotype: Its matching antigen is unknown.

The specimen was whole blood. The sequence was collected from an adult who was a healthcare worker with PCR-confirmed SARS-CoV-2 infection or an uninfected control (not recorded which). The chain joins TRBV6-2 or TRBV6-3 to TRBJ2-1; perhaps D is TRBD1 or TRBD2 (5 bases each). In DNA, the CDR3 is TGTGCCGCCAGACTTGGGACGGGGTACAATGAGCAGTTCTTC. Protein sequence: CAARLGTGYNEQFF.